What follows are 20 T cell receptor beta chains derived from one specimen sequenced in a study of T cells in Graves' hyperthyroidism and ophthalmopathy. RNA transcripts yielded amplified TCR beta CDR3 regions. RT-PCR in the first round (using the HTBI primer set) targeted the TCR CDR3. TCRdb ran MiXCR on the multiplex PCR reads and lists one entry per CDR3 protein. The sample includes approximately 740,000 distinct CDR3 sequences, 14% of them seen just once. What was sequenced was blood. These receptor sequences come from a woman aged 18-30 years with Graves' hyperthyroidism.

This rearrangement joins TRBV12-3 or TRBV12-4 to TRBJ2-3; D is perhaps TRBD2 (7 bases). The CDR3 sequence is 15 residues long. Between the trimmed V and J ends, which lost 6 bases and 1 base, there was a span of 14 bases. The CDR3 spells CASSTRGHGTDTQYF. The CDR3, as DNA: TGTGCCAGCAGCACGCGGGGGCACGGCACAGATACGCAGTATTTT.

This chain connects TRBV20-1 to TRBJ1-1; TRBD1 agrees at 9 bases. CDR3 length: 15 residues. CDR1 and CDR2 from the germline V gene are DFQATT and SNEGSKA (reference sequence). Trimming removed 0 bases from V and 3 bases from J; junction bases left unmatched: 5. CDR3 residues: CSARDAGTGYTEAFF. CDR3 in DNA: TGCAGTGCTAGAGATGCCGGGACAGGGTACACTGAAGCTTTCTTT.

This clonotype was counted only a few times. The CDR3 DNA is TGTGCCAGCAGTTATCCCAGCGGGAGGGCCTACAATGAGCAGTTCTTC. It is translated as CASSYPSGRAYNEQFF. V usage is TRBV6-2 or TRBV6-3 and J usage is TRBJ2-1, with 10 positions matching TRBD2. Germline V lookup: CDR1 MNHEY, CDR2 SVGEGT. CDR3 length equals 16 residues. Trimming at V came to 3 bases and at J to 2 bases, leaving 4 bases not matched to a gene.

This clonotype was found many times. V gene TRBV7-2 combines with J gene TRBJ2-7; weak D call: TRBD1 (5 bases). Germline V gene sequence: CDR1 SGHTA, CDR2 FQGNSA. Between the trimmed V and J ends, which lost 3 bases and 2 bases, there was a span of 17 bases. The CDR3 spans 16 residues. CDR3 DNA: TGTGCCAGCAGCTTGGGGCGACCGAAAGGAACCTACGAGCAGTACTTC. Residues: CASSLGRPKGTYEQYF.

This clonotype was seen ten or more times. In DNA, the CDR3 is TGCAGTGCTAGGAGACCCTGGACTAGCGGGAATGAGCAGTTCTTC. Protein sequence: CSARRPWTSGNEQFF. The J gene is TRBJ2-1, the V gene TRBV20-1, with 11 bases identical to TRBD2. Losses at the gene ends were 3 bases for V and 7 bases for J; bases not matched to a gene: 8. The CDR3 length is 15 residues. Germline CDR1 reads DFQATT; CDR2 reads SNEGSKA (reference sequence).

The chain employs TRBV6-2 or TRBV6-3 and TRBJ2-3; no firm D call. The CDR3 consists of 15 residues. V was pared by 7 bases and J by 2 bases, with 16 bases between. Per germline, CDR1 MNHEY and CDR2 SVGEGT. The CDR3 region is CASNRELPATDTQYF. DNA for the CDR3: TGTGCCAGCAATCGAGAACTACCCGCCACAGATACGCAGTATTTT.

The table lists this clonotype with a few counts. The V call is TRBV5-6, the J call TRBJ1-1; 7 nucleotides match TRBD1. This CDR3 is 14 amino acids long. J gave up 7 bases and V 4 bases, and 10 bases lay outside the gene matches. Germline loops: CDR1 SGHDT, CDR2 YYEEEE. The CDR3 region is CASSPLQGLNEAFF. The CDR3 nucleotides read TGTGCCAGCAGCCCATTACAGGGGTTGAATGAAGCTTTCTTT. The full variable domain, rest sourced from reference TRBV5-6 and TRBJ1-1, is DAGVTQSPTHLIKTRGQQVTLRCSPKSGHDTVSWYQQALGQGPQFIFQYYEEEERQRGNFPDRFSGHQFPNYSSELNVNALLLGDSALYLCASSPLQGLNEAFFGQGTRLTVV.

The table lists this clonotype with a few counts. V gene TRBV6-5 combines with J gene TRBJ1-5, with D unclear. The CDR3 is made up of 16 amino acids. Germline V gives CDR1 MNHEY, CDR2 SVGAGI. V was trimmed by 0 bases and J by 0 bases, leaving 9 bases between them. CDR3 sequence reads: CASSYSFRNSNQPQHF. The CDR3 DNA is TGTGCCAGCAGTTACTCGTTCAGGAATAGCAATCAGCCCCAGCATTTT.

This clonotype has only a few counts. The rearrangement joins TRBV6-5 to TRBJ1-3; unclear D gene. The ends were cut back, 2 bases at V and 4 bases at J, with 12 bases in the middle. CDR3 length equals 15 residues. Germline loops: CDR1 MNHEY, CDR2 SVGAGI. The CDR3 sequence is CASSYLGGPGNTIYF. The CDR3 DNA follows: TGTGCCAGCAGTTACCTAGGTGGGCCAGGAAACACCATATATTTT.

This clonotype has a count of ten or more. CDR3 sequence reads: CSAKRGSRTEAFF. CDR3 coding DNA: TGCAGTGCTAAAAGGGGGTCTCGCACTGAAGCTTTCTTT. The rearrangement joins TRBV20-1 to TRBJ1-1; a possible D gene is TRBD1 (6 bases). CDR3 length: 13 amino acids. Deletions cut 4 bases from V and 4 bases from J, with 13 bases between. Germline CDR1 reads DFQATT; CDR2 reads SNEGSKA (reference sequence).

The chain has TRBV29-1 and TRBJ2-7, with D hard to call. The CDR3 spans 12 residues. Deletions cut 6 bases from V and 7 bases from J, with 16 bases between. Germline V gene data show CDR1 as SQVTM and CDR2 as ANQGSEA. DNA for the CDR3: TGCAGCGTCAGTGGGCCCGTTGGGGAGCAGTACTTC. Protein sequence: CSVSGPVGEQYF.

This clonotype was seen a handful of times. The rearrangement uses TRBV7-3 and TRBJ2-1; D is ambiguous. This CDR3 is built from 16 residues. The germline V gene encodes CDR1 SGHTA and CDR2 FQGTGA. The ends were cut back, 1 base at V and 1 base at J, with 11 bases in the middle. CDR3: CASSLNPLTSYNEQFF. CDR3 DNA: TGTGCCAGCAGCTTAAACCCCCTTACTTCCTACAATGAGCAGTTCTTC.

This clonotype was seen only a few times. The rearrangement joins TRBV27 to TRBJ2-4; a possible D gene is TRBD2 (6 bases). The CDR3 runs 16 residues. Germline CDR1 reads MNHEY; CDR2 reads SMNVEV (reference sequence). Trimming cost V 6 bases and J 0 bases, with 15 bases left between them. DNA of the CDR3: TGTGCCAGCAGGGGGGGACGGTCACTAGCCAAAAACATTCAGTACTTC. Its protein is CASRGGRSLAKNIQYF.

This clonotype has at least ten counts. The chain links TRBV30 to TRBJ2-3; 7 bases are shared with TRBD1. V was pared by 3 bases and J by 0 bases, with 3 bases of the junction left unmatched. Germline V gives CDR1 GTSNPN, CDR2 SVGIG (reference sequence). This CDR3 contains 14 residues. Here the CDR3 reads CAWRGGLSTDTQYF. DNA of the CDR3: TGTGCCTGGAGAGGGGGCCTTAGCACAGATACGCAGTATTTT.

The sample holds a few counts of this clonotype. In nucleotides, the CDR3 is TGTGCCAGCAGCTCTACTATGAGAGGCGCTAGGGGAGAGACCCAGTACTTC. The encoded protein is CASSSTMRGARGETQYF. The rearrangement joins TRBV7-9 to TRBJ2-5; D is possibly TRBD1 (5 bases). In germline, CDR1 is SEHNR, CDR2 FQNEAQ (reference sequence). This CDR3 is 17 amino acids long. Trimming cost V 4 bases and J 4 bases, with 22 bases left between them.

This clonotype was counted ten times or more. In nucleotides, the CDR3 is TGCAGCGTTGAAGTACGGGGCGTCTACGAGCAGTACTTC. It yields the protein CSVEVRGVYEQYF. V is TRBV29-1 and J is TRBJ2-7, with D perhaps assigned TRBD1 or TRBD2 (5 bases each). Germline-derived CDR1 and CDR2 are SQVTM and ANQGSEA. This CDR3 is built from 13 residues. V was cut by 1 base and J by 3 bases, with 10 bases left in between.

This clonotype was seen a single time. The genes are TRBV29-1 and TRBJ2-1, with D hard to call. This CDR3 comprises 11 residues. The germline V gene has CDR1 SQVTM and CDR2 ANQGSEA. V lost 4 bases, J lost 8 bases, and 9 bases lay in between. The DNA for the CDR3 is TGCAGCGTTGCGGTTTCACATGAGCAGTTCTTC. This sequence encodes CSVAVSHEQFF.

This clonotype has only a few counts. The V call is TRBV5-8, the J call TRBJ1-2; D ambiguous. Trimming stripped 1 base from V and 4 bases from J, with 14 bases between. Germline values: CDR1 SGHTS, CDR2 YDEGEE. The CDR3 totals 15 residues. CDR3 sequence reads: CASSLLGWAAYGYTF. CDR3 coding DNA: TGTGCCAGCAGCTTGTTGGGCTGGGCGGCCTATGGCTACACCTTC.

This clonotype was seen many times. The chain is built from TRBV18 and TRBJ1-2; D is unclear. This CDR3 has 13 amino acids. Germline V gives CDR1 KGHSH, CDR2 LQKENI. Deletions cut 4 bases from V and 8 bases from J, with 14 bases between. This CDR3 reads CASSQDANRGYTF. In DNA, the CDR3 is TGTGCCAGCTCACAGGACGCCAACCGCGGCTACACCTTC. Supplemented by reference TRBV18 and TRBJ1-2, the full variable domain reads NAGVMQNPRHLVRRRGQEARLRCSPMKGHSHVYWYRQLPEEGLKFMVYLQKENIIDESGMPKERFSAEFPKEGPSILRIQQVVRGDSAAYFCASSQDANRGYTFGSGTRLTVV.

In its sample, this clonotype was seen a few times. Possible read error: a much larger clone is one base away. This chain links TRBV11-2 with TRBJ2-3; 8 nucleotides align to TRBD2. With V trimmed by 7 bases and J by 4 bases, 10 bases remained unmatched. Germline V CDR1 and CDR2: SGHAT, FQNNGV. The CDR3 is made up of 15 amino acids. CDR3: CASNGGLVYPDTQYF. In nucleotides, the CDR3 is TGTGCCAGCAACGGGGGACTAGTTTACCCAGATACGCAGTATTTT.